This T cell receptor (beta chain) was recovered during a study of T cell clones after liver transplantation. For the study at large: Pre-transplant mixed lymphocyte reactions yielded third-party-reactive TCRbeta sequences as comparators for graft-donor-reactive sequences. Findings and limits, study-wide: Post-transplant time points were not standardized, so conclusions are preliminary.

Trimming cost V 0 bases and J 4 bases; bases outside gene matches: 6. Per germline, CDR1 SGHRS and CDR2 YFSETQ. This CDR3 is built from 16 residues. Assay used: immunoSEQ multiplex PCR; TCRdb lists only in-frame clones, some missing. The sample records over 90,000 clones, about 80% being singletons. A word on this clone: The antigen is undetermined.

The specimen was CD4+ T cells from blood, collected approximately 45 months after liver transplant. This TCR came from a human patient who received a liver transplant. The T cells may come from the graft donor. The rearrangement uses TRBV5-1 and TRBJ1-3; 8 bases are shared with TRBD1. The CDR3 reads CASSLDSGGLGNTIYF. CDR3 sequence (DNA): TGCGCCAGCAGCTTGGACTCAGGGGGCCTGGGAAACACCATATATTTT.